This T cell receptor gamma chain was recorded in a study of γδ T cells in repeated Plasmodium falciparum infection. For the study at large: Donors were malaria-exposed Malian children or age- and gender-matched Australian children.

TCRdb re-analyzed the multiplex PCR reads via CATT. The sample shows more than 4,000 gamma-chain clones, 3% to 4% of them seen only once. The receptor comes from a pool of human donors (malaria-infected and uninfected, not separated). Input material: gamma-delta T cells from blood.

This CDR3 reads CALWEVSLGLGKKIKVF. CDR3 nucleotides: TGTGCCTTGTGGGAGGTGTCCTTAGGGTTGGGCAAAAAAATCAAGGTATTT. The chain has TRGV9 and TRGJP. The J gene was missing in TCRdb and was found by matching the end of the DNA to germline. Germline V gene lookup returns CDR1 GITISATS and CDR2 ISYDGTV (reference sequence). V shed 0 bases and J 9 bases; nucleotides not matched to a gene: 8. The CDR3 has 17 amino acids.